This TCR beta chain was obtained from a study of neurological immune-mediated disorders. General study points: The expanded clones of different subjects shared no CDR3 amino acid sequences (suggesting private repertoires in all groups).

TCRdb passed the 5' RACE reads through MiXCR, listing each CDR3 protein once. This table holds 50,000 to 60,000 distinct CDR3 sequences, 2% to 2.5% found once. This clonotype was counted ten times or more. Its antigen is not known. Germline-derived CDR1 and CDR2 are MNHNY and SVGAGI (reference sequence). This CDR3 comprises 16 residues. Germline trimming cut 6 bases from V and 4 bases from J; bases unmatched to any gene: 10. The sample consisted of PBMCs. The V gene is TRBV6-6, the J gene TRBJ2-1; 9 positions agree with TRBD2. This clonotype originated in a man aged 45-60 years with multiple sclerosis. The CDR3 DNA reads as TGTGCCAGCAGACAAATAGCGGGGGCTAGGTACAATGAGCAGTTCTTC. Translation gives CASRQIAGARYNEQFF.